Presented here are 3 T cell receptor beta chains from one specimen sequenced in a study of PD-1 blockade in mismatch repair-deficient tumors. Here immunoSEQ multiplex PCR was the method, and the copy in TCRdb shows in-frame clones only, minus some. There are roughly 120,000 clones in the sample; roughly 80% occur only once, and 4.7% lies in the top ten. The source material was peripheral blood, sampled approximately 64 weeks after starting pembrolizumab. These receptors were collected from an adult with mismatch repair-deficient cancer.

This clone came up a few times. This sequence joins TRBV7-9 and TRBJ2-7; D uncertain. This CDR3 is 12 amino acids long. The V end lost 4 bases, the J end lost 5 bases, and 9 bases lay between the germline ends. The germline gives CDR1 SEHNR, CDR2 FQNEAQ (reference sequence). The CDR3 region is CASSYKGNEQYF. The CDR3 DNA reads TGTGCCAGCAGCTATAAGGGCAACGAGCAGTACTTC.

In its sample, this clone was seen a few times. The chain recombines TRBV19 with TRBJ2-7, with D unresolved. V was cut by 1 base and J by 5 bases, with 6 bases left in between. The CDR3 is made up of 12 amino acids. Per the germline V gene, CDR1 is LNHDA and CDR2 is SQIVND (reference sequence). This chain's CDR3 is CASSIARDEQYF. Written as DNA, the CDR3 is TGTGCCAGTAGTATAGCCCGCGACGAGCAGTACTTC.

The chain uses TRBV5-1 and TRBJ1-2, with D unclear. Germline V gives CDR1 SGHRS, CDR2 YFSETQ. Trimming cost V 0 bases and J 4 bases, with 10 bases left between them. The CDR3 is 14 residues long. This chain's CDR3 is CASSLDGLTYGYTF. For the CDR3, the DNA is TGCGCCAGCAGCTTGGACGGTCTGACCTATGGCTACACCTTC.